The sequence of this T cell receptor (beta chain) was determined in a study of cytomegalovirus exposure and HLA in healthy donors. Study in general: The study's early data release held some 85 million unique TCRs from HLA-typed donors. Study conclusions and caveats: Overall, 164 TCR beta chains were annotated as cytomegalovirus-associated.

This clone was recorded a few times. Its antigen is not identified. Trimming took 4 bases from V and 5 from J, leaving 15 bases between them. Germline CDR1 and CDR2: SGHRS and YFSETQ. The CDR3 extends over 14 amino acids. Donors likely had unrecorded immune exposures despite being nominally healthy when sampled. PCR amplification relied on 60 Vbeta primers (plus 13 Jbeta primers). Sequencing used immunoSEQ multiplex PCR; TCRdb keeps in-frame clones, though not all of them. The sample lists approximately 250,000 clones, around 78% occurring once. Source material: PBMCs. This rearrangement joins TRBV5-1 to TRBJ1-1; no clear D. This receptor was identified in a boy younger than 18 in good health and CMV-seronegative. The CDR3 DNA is TGCGCCAGCAGCCTGGATCGACGGGGAACTGAAGCTTTCTTT. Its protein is CASSLDRRGTEAFF.